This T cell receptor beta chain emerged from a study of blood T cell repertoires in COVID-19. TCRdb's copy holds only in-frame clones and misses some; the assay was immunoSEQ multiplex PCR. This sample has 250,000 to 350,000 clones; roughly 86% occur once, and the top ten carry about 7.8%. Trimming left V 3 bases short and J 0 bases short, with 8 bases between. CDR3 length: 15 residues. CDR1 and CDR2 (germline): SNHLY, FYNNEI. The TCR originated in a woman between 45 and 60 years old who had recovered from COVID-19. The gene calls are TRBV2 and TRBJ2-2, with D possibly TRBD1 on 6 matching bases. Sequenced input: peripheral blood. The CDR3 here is CASSEGQANTGELFF. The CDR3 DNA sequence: TGTGCCAGCAGTGAGGGACAAGCGAACACCGGGGAGCTGTTTTTT.